The rows below give T cell receptor beta chains drawn from one sample of a study of blood T cell repertoires in COVID-19. The method was immunoSEQ multiplex PCR; TCRdb's version includes in-frame clones alone and lacks a portion of them. The table lists a few hundred thousand clones, around nine tenths of them singletons. Source material: PBMCs or T cells enriched from blood (not recorded which). The receptors were sampled from a woman aged 40 to 50 who had been exposed to COVID-19. Both conserved end residues are part of each CDR3. The D gene is left open where the match is weak. Some rows have no size entry. The others give once, few or many, or a class for an expanded clone.

v_gene,d_gene,abundance,j_gene,CDR3aa,CDR3nt
TRBV5-4,TRBD1,NA,TRBJ2-1,CASSYRGRLQDEQFF,TGTGCCAGCAGCTACAGGGGGCGCCTACAAGATGAGCAGTTCTTC
TRBV27,NA,once,TRBJ1-1,CASSLQDYTEAFF,TGTGCCAGCAGTCTACAGGATTACACTGAAGCTTTCTTT
TRBV14,NA,NA,TRBJ1-3,CASSQDRSSSGNTIYF,TGTGCCAGCAGCCAAGATCGTAGCAGCTCTGGAAACACCATATATTTT
TRBV12-5,NA,NA,TRBJ2-1,CASGTNDNEQFF,TGTGCTAGTGGTACTAACGACAATGAGCAGTTCTTC
TRBV19,NA,NA,TRBJ2-7,CASSSSEGVGYEQYF,TGTGCCAGTAGTTCCTCGGAAGGAGTGGGCTACGAGCAGTACTTC
TRBV7-8,NA,NA,TRBJ2-3,CASSLHAGAGDTQYF,TGTGCCAGCAGCTTACACGCGGGGGCAGGAGATACGCAGTATTTT
TRBV28,NA,NA,TRBJ1-6,CASSVARNSPLHF,TGTGCCAGCAGCGTTGCTCGGAATTCACCCCTCCACTTT
TRBV23-1,TRBD1,NA,TRBJ1-6,CASSQWDRGPYNSPLHF,TGCGCCAGCAGTCAGTGGGACAGGGGACCTTATAATTCACCCCTCCACTTT
TRBV7-2,NA,few,TRBJ1-5,CASSLTGRRSNQPQHF,TGTGCCAGCAGCCTCACGGGTCGACGGAGCAATCAGCCCCAGCATTTT
TRBV10-3,NA,NA,TRBJ1-6,CAISSSYNSPLHF,TGTGCCATCAGCAGCTCCTATAATTCACCCCTCCACTTT
TRBV7-8,TRBD2,many,TRBJ2-1,CASSLAEREEGNEQFF,TGTGCCAGCAGCTTAGCTGAGCGGGAGGAAGGAAATGAGCAGTTCTTC
TRBV6-5,TRBD2,NA,TRBJ2-7,CASSYSSGGSYEQYF,TGTGCCAGCAGTTACTCGAGCGGGGGAAGCTACGAGCAGTACTTC
TRBV7-2,TRBD2,NA,TRBJ2-2,CASSLRFHQRGGPGELFF,TGTGCCAGCAGCTTAAGGTTCCACCAGCGGGGGGGCCCCGGGGAGCTGTTTTTT
TRBV7-3,TRBD2,once,TRBJ2-1,CASSLNAGGPVEQFF,TGTGCCAGCAGCTTAAACGCGGGAGGGCCAGTTGAGCAGTTCTTC
TRBV4-2,TRBD1,NA,TRBJ1-2,CASSQDFIEQGAGYGYTF,TGTGCCAGCAGCCAAGATTTCATTGAGCAGGGGGCAGGCTATGGCTACACCTTC
TRBV7-3,NA,NA,TRBJ1-2,CASSLGPEGGYTF,TGTGCCAGCAGCTTGGGCCCCGAGGGTGGCTACACCTTC
TRBV19,TRBD2,NA,TRBJ2-1,CASSNREGDEQFF,TGTGCCAGTAGTAACCGGGAGGGGGATGAGCAGTTCTTC
TRBV28,NA,NA,TRBJ2-1,CASSVEGWGFF,TGTGCCAGCAGTGTTGAGGGATGGGGGTTCTTC
TRBV4-3,TRBD1,NA,TRBJ1-5,CASSQGQGDQPQHF,TGCGCCAGCAGCCAAGGACAGGGAGATCAGCCCCAGCATTTT
TRBV7-2,NA,NA,TRBJ1-6,CASSPLGQFSSSPLHF,TGTGCCAGCAGCCCCCTAGGACAGTTCTCCTCCTCACCCCTCCACTTT
TRBV3-1/TRBV3-2,TRBD2,NA,TRBJ2-3,CASSQGGLAGSTDTQYF,TGTGCCAGCAGCCAGGGTGGACTAGCGGGGAGCACAGATACGCAGTATTTT
TRBV6-4,TRBD1,NA,TRBJ1-5,CASSATGVGPQHF,TGTGCCAGCAGTGCGACAGGGGTCGGGCCCCAGCATTTT
TRBV11-2,TRBD1,NA,TRBJ1-1,CASSSDRASTEAFF,TGTGCCAGCAGCTCCGACAGGGCCAGCACTGAAGCTTTCTTT
TRBV7-2,TRBD2,NA,TRBJ2-1,CASARRSSGRADEQFF,TGTGCCAGCGCCCGCCGCTCTAGCGGGAGGGCCGATGAGCAGTTCTTC
TRBV25-1,NA,NA,TRBJ1-5,CASSEGRGNQPQHF,TGTGCCAGCAGTGAAGGTAGAGGCAATCAGCCCCAGCATTTT